Below, 2 T cell receptor beta chains from the same sample are listed, as sequenced in a study of T-cell memory formation after mild COVID-19. TCRdb re-called the 5' RACE reads with MiXCR, one entry per CDR3 protein. The sample consists of about 150,000 distinct CDR3 sequences, 10% to 15% of them appearing once. Sample: PBMCs or a T cell subset sorted from them (not recorded which). These receptor sequences come from a man aged 18 to 30 who had mild COVID-19 (a few samples of this study predate the infection). Cell type and time point are not known.

The chain recombines TRBV20-1 with TRBJ1-4; D unresolved. Germline CDR1 reads DFQATT; CDR2 reads SNEGSKA (reference sequence). The CDR3 runs to 12 residues. Trimming took off 1 base at V and 5 bases at J, with 5 bases between the two ends. The CDR3 region is CSARGQNEKLFF. Written as DNA, the CDR3 is TGCAGTGCTAGAGGTCAGAATGAAAAACTGTTTTTT.

This clonotype was observed many times. This rearrangement joins TRBV7-6 to TRBJ2-5, with a tentative D call TRBD2 (5 bases). The CDR3 is 13 amino acids. V was cut by 1 base and J by 4 bases, with 7 bases left in between. Germline loops: CDR1 SGHVS, CDR2 FNYEAQ. This CDR3 reads CASSLVGRETQYF. CDR3 coding DNA: TGTGCCAGCAGCTTAGTTGGGAGAGAGACCCAGTACTTC.